These T cell receptor beta chains were read from a single sample in a study of T cell responses to AZD1222 COVID-19 vaccine. Clones were sequenced by immunoSEQ multiplex PCR, and TCRdb holds only the in-frame ones, with some missing. The table lists around 130,000 clones, approximately 85% of them singletons. The starting material was peripheral blood, obtained on day 0 of AZD1222 vaccination. These receptors were obtained from an adult in good health. CDR3s include the opening cysteine and the closing phenylalanine or tryptophan. A D gene is named only where the DNA matches it firmly. Clone size is stated in some rows and not others, as once, few, many or a class when expanded.

j_gene: TRBJ2-7; d_gene: TRBD1; v_gene: TRBV4-3; abundance: -; CDR3nt: TGCGCCAGCAGCCAAGCTATGGGACAGGGCTACGAGCAGTACTTC; CDR3aa: CASSQAMGQGYEQYF
j_gene: TRBJ1-2; d_gene: -; v_gene: TRBV11-2; abundance: -; CDR3nt: TGTGCCAGCAGCCCTGGGGCGGGCAGGGGAGCCTATGGCTACACCTTC; CDR3aa: CASSPGAGRGAYGYTF
j_gene: TRBJ2-7; d_gene: -; v_gene: TRBV6-5; abundance: few; CDR3nt: TGTGCCAGCAGTTACGGGCGGCGCGGTTCGTACGAGCAGTACTTC; CDR3aa: CASSYGRRGSYEQYF
j_gene: TRBJ2-1; d_gene: -; v_gene: TRBV12-3/TRBV12-4; abundance: few; CDR3nt: TGTGCCAGCAGCTTAGGGGTGAATGAGCAGTTCTTC; CDR3aa: CASSLGVNEQFF
j_gene: TRBJ1-5; d_gene: -; v_gene: TRBV7-2; abundance: -; CDR3nt: TGTGCCAGCAGCTTGAGGTTCCAGAACAATCAGCCCCAGCATTTT; CDR3aa: CASSLRFQNNQPQHF
j_gene: TRBJ1-1; d_gene: -; v_gene: TRBV5-1; abundance: once; CDR3nt: TGCGCCAGCAGCTCGATCCCGAGGGACACTGAAGCTTTCTTT; CDR3aa: CASSSIPRDTEAFF
j_gene: TRBJ1-2; d_gene: -; v_gene: TRBV12-2; abundance: -; CDR3nt: TGTGCAAGTCGCTCTCCGACGGGACAGTTCTATGGCTACACCTTC; CDR3aa: CASRSPTGQFYGYTF
j_gene: TRBJ2-7; d_gene: -; v_gene: TRBV11-3; abundance: -; CDR3nt: TGTGCCAGCCTCGGAGGGTCCGAGCAGTACTTC; CDR3aa: CASLGGSEQYF
j_gene: TRBJ2-2; d_gene: TRBD1; v_gene: TRBV5-1; abundance: -; CDR3nt: TGCGCCAGCAGCTTGCGCACAGGGGACCCCGGGGAGCTGTTTTTT; CDR3aa: CASSLRTGDPGELFF
j_gene: TRBJ2-1; d_gene: TRBD1; v_gene: TRBV18; abundance: -; CDR3nt: TGTGCCAGCGCGCGGGACAGGAACAATGAGCAGTTCTTC; CDR3aa: CASARDRNNEQFF
j_gene: TRBJ1-2; d_gene: TRBD1; v_gene: TRBV19; abundance: -; CDR3nt: TGTGCCAGTAGTATAGAATCGACAGGGCCAACTGCATATGGCTACACCTTC; CDR3aa: CASSIESTGPTAYGYTF
j_gene: TRBJ1-1; d_gene: -; v_gene: TRBV3-1/TRBV3-2; abundance: -; CDR3nt: TGTGCCAGCAGCCAAGACCCGCTTTACGCCGGAGCTTTCTTT; CDR3aa: CASSQDPLYAGAFF
j_gene: TRBJ2-1; d_gene: -; v_gene: TRBV2; abundance: -; CDR3nt: TGTGCCAGCAGTGTTGCGGGATTCGATGAGCAGTTCTTC; CDR3aa: CASSVAGFDEQFF
j_gene: TRBJ1-1; d_gene: -; v_gene: TRBV19; abundance: once; CDR3nt: TGTGCCAGTACCCCGGGAACAGGTAAATCCCACTTGGCTGAAGCTTTCTTT; CDR3aa: CASTPGTGKSHLAEAFF
j_gene: TRBJ1-4; d_gene: TRBD1; v_gene: TRBV5-4; abundance: -; CDR3nt: TGTGCCAGCAGCTCGGGACAGGGGGCAACTAATGAAAAACTGTTTTTT; CDR3aa: CASSSGQGATNEKLFF
j_gene: TRBJ2-7; d_gene: TRBD1; v_gene: TRBV20-1; abundance: -; CDR3nt: TGCAGTGCAATATGGGACAGGCAAAAGATCTTC; CDR3aa: CSAIWDRQKIF
j_gene: TRBJ2-5; d_gene: -; v_gene: TRBV6-6; abundance: -; CDR3nt: TGTGCCAGCATGGGATACTCAGGCCAAGAGACCCAGTACTTC; CDR3aa: CASMGYSGQETQYF
j_gene: TRBJ2-2; d_gene: TRBD2; v_gene: TRBV5-5; abundance: once; CDR3nt: TGTGCCAGCAGCTTGGGGCTAGCGGGGAACACCGGGGAGCTGTTTTTT; CDR3aa: CASSLGLAGNTGELFF
j_gene: TRBJ2-7; d_gene: -; v_gene: TRBV6-5; abundance: -; CDR3nt: TGTGCCAGCAGTTACCGACAGGCCAGGGAAATGTACGAGCAGTACTTC; CDR3aa: CASSYRQAREMYEQYF
j_gene: TRBJ1-1; d_gene: -; v_gene: TRBV30; abundance: -; CDR3nt: TGTGCCCCGAGGGGGATGAACACTGAAGCTTTCTTT; CDR3aa: CAPRGMNTEAFF
j_gene: TRBJ1-4; d_gene: TRBD1; v_gene: TRBV20-1; abundance: -; CDR3nt: TGCAGTGCTAGTCCTTCGGGACAGGTCCGGGAAAAACTGTTTTTT; CDR3aa: CSASPSGQVREKLFF
j_gene: TRBJ2-1; d_gene: -; v_gene: TRBV20-1; abundance: -; CDR3nt: TGCAGTGCTAGTCCGGCGTTGGATGAGCAGTTCTTC; CDR3aa: CSASPALDEQFF
j_gene: TRBJ1-3; d_gene: -; v_gene: TRBV5-8; abundance: once; CDR3nt: TGTGCCAGCAGCGATTTGGGGGGGGACTCGTTTGGAAACACCATATATTTT; CDR3aa: CASSDLGGDSFGNTIYF
j_gene: TRBJ1-3; d_gene: TRBD1; v_gene: TRBV4-2; abundance: -; CDR3nt: TGTGCCAGCAGTCGTACAGGGGATGATGGAAACACCATATATTTT; CDR3aa: CASSRTGDDGNTIYF
j_gene: TRBJ2-2; d_gene: TRBD2; v_gene: TRBV24-1; abundance: once; CDR3nt: TGTGCCACCAGTGTAGCGGGAGGGACTAACACCGGGGAGCTGTTTTTT; CDR3aa: CATSVAGGTNTGELFF
j_gene: TRBJ2-7; d_gene: -; v_gene: TRBV27; abundance: -; CDR3nt: TGTGCCAGCAGTTTAGCAGGGAACGAGCAGTACTTC; CDR3aa: CASSLAGNEQYF
j_gene: TRBJ1-2; d_gene: TRBD1; v_gene: TRBV7-2; abundance: once; CDR3nt: TGTGCCAGCAGTTTTGACAGGGGACTCTATGGCTACACCTTC; CDR3aa: CASSFDRGLYGYTF
j_gene: TRBJ2-5; d_gene: -; v_gene: TRBV7-2; abundance: once; CDR3nt: TGTGCCAGCAGCTTCGTGGTGAGGGGCGGGTTGTACCAAGAGACCCAGTACTTC; CDR3aa: CASSFVVRGGLYQETQYF
j_gene: TRBJ1-4; d_gene: -; v_gene: TRBV27; abundance: -; CDR3nt: TGTGCCAGCAGTCTACTGTCACAGTCAGCTAATGAAAAACTGTTTTTT; CDR3aa: CASSLLSQSANEKLFF
j_gene: TRBJ2-7; d_gene: TRBD2; v_gene: TRBV9; abundance: -; CDR3nt: TGTGCCAGTCCGCCCGGGACTAGCGGCTACGAGCAGTACTTC; CDR3aa: CASPPGTSGYEQYF
j_gene: TRBJ2-3; d_gene: TRBD2; v_gene: TRBV7-9; abundance: -; CDR3nt: TGTGCCAGCAGCTTAGGACTAGCGGGGGATACGCAGTATTTT; CDR3aa: CASSLGLAGDTQYF
j_gene: TRBJ1-4; d_gene: -; v_gene: TRBV3-1/TRBV3-2; abundance: -; CDR3nt: TGTGCCAGCAGCCAAGATGGGGGTGAAAAACTGTTTTTT; CDR3aa: CASSQDGGEKLFF
j_gene: TRBJ1-5; d_gene: TRBD1; v_gene: TRBV7-2; abundance: once; CDR3nt: TGTGCCAGCAGCCCCGGACAGGGTAATCAGCCCCAGCATTTT; CDR3aa: CASSPGQGNQPQHF
j_gene: TRBJ2-1; d_gene: TRBD2; v_gene: TRBV29-1; abundance: -; CDR3nt: TGCAGCGTCGATTTGAGCGGGAGTGTGAAACAGTTCTTC; CDR3aa: CSVDLSGSVKQFF
j_gene: TRBJ1-5; d_gene: TRBD1; v_gene: TRBV5-1; abundance: -; CDR3nt: TGCGCCAGCAGCTCGGGACAGGGGAATCAGCCCCAGCATTTT; CDR3aa: CASSSGQGNQPQHF
j_gene: TRBJ2-1; d_gene: TRBD2; v_gene: TRBV13; abundance: -; CDR3nt: TGTGCCAGCAGGACTAGCGGGAGGAAGCCTGAGCAGTTCTTC; CDR3aa: CASRTSGRKPEQFF
j_gene: TRBJ1-1; d_gene: TRBD1; v_gene: TRBV7-2; abundance: -; CDR3nt: TGTGCCAGCAGCCTGCATACAGGGGCGCTTTCTGAAGCTTTCTTT; CDR3aa: CASSLHTGALSEAFF
j_gene: TRBJ1-4; d_gene: TRBD1; v_gene: TRBV7-9; abundance: -; CDR3nt: TGTGCCAGCCGCCCCGATCGGGACAGGGATGAGGAAAAACTGTTTTTT; CDR3aa: CASRPDRDRDEEKLFF
j_gene: TRBJ2-1; d_gene: TRBD2; v_gene: TRBV5-1; abundance: -; CDR3nt: TGCGCCAGCAGCTTGGTAGCGGGGGCATACAATGAGCAGTTCTTC; CDR3aa: CASSLVAGAYNEQFF
j_gene: TRBJ1-1; d_gene: -; v_gene: TRBV29-1; abundance: -; CDR3nt: TGCAGCGTTGAAGTAAAGGTCAGACCGAACACTGAAGCTTTCTTT; CDR3aa: CSVEVKVRPNTEAFF
j_gene: TRBJ2-1; d_gene: -; v_gene: TRBV20-1; abundance: -; CDR3nt: TGCAGTGCTAGTCGATTATTGGGTCACAATGAGCAGTTCTTC; CDR3aa: CSASRLLGHNEQFF
j_gene: TRBJ1-5; d_gene: TRBD1; v_gene: TRBV6-5; abundance: -; CDR3nt: TGTGCCAGCAGTTACTCGGGGACAGGCAATCAGCCCCAGCATTTT; CDR3aa: CASSYSGTGNQPQHF
j_gene: TRBJ1-5; d_gene: -; v_gene: TRBV19; abundance: -; CDR3nt: TGTGCCAGTAGTATCCCAAGGAGGACGGGCAATCAGCCCCAGCATTTT; CDR3aa: CASSIPRRTGNQPQHF